What follows are 30 T cell receptor beta chains derived from one specimen sequenced in a study of cytomegalovirus exposure and HLA in healthy donors (dated by TCRdb to the late 2010s). The library was prepared using the immunoSEQ multiplex PCR assay. A mixture of 60 forward primers for TCR Vbeta segments and 13 reverse primers for TCR Jbeta segments was used in the multiplex PCR. The immuneACCESS repertoire file appears here via TCRdb, limited to in-frame rearrangements. These files lack a portion of the clones; in checked studies, under half of the deficit traces to unresolved V genes, and the cause of the others is not known. This sample comprises 110,000 to 150,000 clones, about 81% of them detected only once. The ten largest account for about 7% of the sample. What was sequenced was PBMCs. Every receptor here comes from a man aged 30 to 39 in good health and CMV-seronegative.

The genes are TRBV30 and TRBJ2-1, with 12 bases lining up with TRBD2. The junction had 20 bases not matched to a gene; V was cut back by 8 bases and J by 6 bases. This CDR3 has 18 residues. Per the germline V gene, CDR1 is GTSNPN and CDR2 is SVGIG (reference sequence). The CDR3 reads CARDLRLAGGPRRNEQFF. The DNA for the CDR3 is TGTGCCCGGGACCTCCGGCTAGCGGGAGGGCCGAGGCGCAATGAGCAGTTCTTC.

This rearrangement joins TRBV7-3 to TRBJ1-1, with D possibly matching TRBD1 (6 bases). V was shortened by 5 bases and J by 5 bases, with 24 bases between the two germline ends. This CDR3 region has 17 residues. Per the germline V gene, CDR1 is SGHTA and CDR2 is FQGTGA. The CDR3 DNA reads TGTGCCAGCAGCCAAGCCCCCCGACAGGAGGCGAAGACTGAAGCTTTCTTT. Its protein is CASSQAPRQEAKTEAFF. Using reference TRBV7-3 and TRBJ1-1 for the parts outside the CDR3, the full variable domain is GAGVSQTPSNKVTEKGKYVELRCDPISGHTALYWYRQSLGQGPEFLIYFQGTGAADDSGLPNDRFFAVRPEGSVSTLKIQRTERGDSAVYLCASSQAPRQEAKTEAFFGQGTRLTVV.

This rearrangement joins TRBV28 to TRBJ2-3, with a weak D call TRBD2 (6 bases). The ends were cut back, 10 bases at V and 3 bases at J, with 23 bases in the middle. CDR1 and CDR2 (germline): MDHEN, SYDVKM. This CDR3 contains 16 residues. The CDR3 sequence: CATSGLASVGTDTQYF. CDR3 sequence (DNA): TGTGCCACCTCCGGCCTAGCGTCAGTTGGGACAGATACGCAGTATTTT.

The chain employs TRBV4-2 and TRBJ2-2; D is undetermined. The CDR3 is made up of 12 amino acids. V was clipped by 3 bases and J by 7 bases, with 6 bases between them. The germline CDR1 and CDR2 sequences are LGHNA and YNFKEQ. The CDR3: CASSQGIGELFF. The DNA of the CDR3 is TGTGCCAGCAGCCAGGGCATCGGGGAGCTGTTTTTT.

The chain is built from TRBV19 and TRBJ2-2; TRBD2 agrees at 9 bases. Trimming at V came to 7 bases and at J to 1 base, leaving 1 base not matched to a gene. The CDR3 runs 14 residues. Germline-derived CDR1 and CDR2 are LNHDA and SQIVND (reference sequence). The CDR3 sequence is CASTAGGNTGELFF. The CDR3 region has the DNA TGTGCCAGTACAGCGGGAGGGAACACCGGGGAGCTGTTTTTT.

The V and J genes are TRBV5-1 and TRBJ2-3, with a possible D match to TRBD2 (6 bases). Germline-derived CDR1 and CDR2 are SGHRS and YFSETQ. The CDR3 contains 14 residues. V was clipped by 0 bases and J by 2 bases, with 7 bases between them. The CDR3 sequence: CASSLEDYTDTQYF. The CDR3 DNA reads as TGCGCCAGCAGCTTGGAGGACTACACAGATACGCAGTATTTT.

This rearrangement joins TRBV10-3 to TRBJ1-5; a possible D gene is TRBD1 (6 bases). The CDR3 runs 13 residues. The germline gives CDR1 ENHRY, CDR2 SYGVKD. V was cut by 3 bases and J by 7 bases, with 10 bases left in between. CDR3 amino acids: CAISDKQGQPQHF. DNA of the CDR3: TGTGCCATCAGTGACAAACAGGGCCAGCCCCAGCATTTT.

V usage is TRBV19 and J usage is TRBJ2-2; 10 nucleotides line up with TRBD1. V trimming: 5 bases; J trimming: 6 bases; junction bases outside the gene matches: 9. CDR1 and CDR2 (germline): LNHDA, SQIVND (reference sequence). The CDR3 length is 16 residues. Written as DNA, the CDR3 is TGTGCCAGTAGTGTTCGGGACAGGGGATGGTCCGGGGAGCTGTTTTTT. Translating it yields CASSVRDRGWSGELFF.

This chain joins TRBV7-3 and TRBJ2-1, with 7 bases identical to TRBD2. This CDR3 region has 13 residues. Germline CDR1 is SGHTA and CDR2 is FQGTGA. Losses at the gene ends were 5 bases for V and 7 bases for J; bases not matched to a gene: 5. The CDR3, as DNA: TGTGCCAGCAGCCCCGGACTAGAAAATGAGCAGTTCTTC. It specifies CASSPGLENEQFF.

The chain is built from TRBV28 and TRBJ2-5; the D gene is possibly TRBD1 (5 bases). The CDR3 runs to 15 residues. V was clipped by 6 bases and J by 5 bases, with 19 bases between them. Germline V gives CDR1 MDHEN, CDR2 SYDVKM. The CDR3 reads CASSPTARVGETQYF. The CDR3 bases are TGTGCCAGCAGCCCGACCGCCAGGGTTGGGGAGACCCAGTACTTC.

This clone came up a few times. J is TRBJ1-2 and V is TRBV15; TRBD1 matches at 11 bases. This CDR3 comprises 15 residues. With 5 bases clipped from V and 5 bases from J, the junction kept 7 bases outside the gene matches. Germline CDR1 and CDR2: LNHNV and YYDKDF (reference sequence). DNA of the CDR3: TGTGCCACCAGCTTAAGGACAGGGGGCGCTTATGGCTACACCTTC. This encodes CATSLRTGGAYGYTF.

The rearrangement joins TRBV5-4 to TRBJ2-6; D is unresolved. The CDR3 extends over 15 amino acids. Germline V CDR1 and CDR2: SGHNT, YYREEE (reference sequence). The V and J ends lost 0 bases and 0 bases respectively, with 4 bases between them. CDR3 nucleotides: TGTGCCAGCAGCTTGGGTAACTCTGGGGCCAACGTCCTGACTTTC. Its translation is CASSLGNSGANVLTF.

This clone has only a few counts. The chain links TRBV6-1 to TRBJ1-2, with D uncertain. CDR3 length equals 13 residues. The ends were cut back, 1 base at V and 8 bases at J, with 11 bases in the middle. CDR1 and CDR2 from the germline V gene are MNHNS and SASEGT. Here the CDR3 DNA reads TGTGCCAGCAGTGAAGGGCGGAAGGAGGGCTACACCTTC. Translation gives CASSEGRKEGYTF.

This chain links TRBV4-1 with TRBJ2-4, with D perhaps TRBD2 (5 bases). V was pared by 0 bases and J by 0 bases, with 6 bases between. Germline V gives CDR1 MGHRA, CDR2 YSYEKL. This CDR3 spans 15 amino acids. Written as DNA, the CDR3 is TGCGCCAGCAGCCAAGAAGGAGGAGCCAAAAACATTCAGTACTTC. This codes for CASSQEGGAKNIQYF.

This chain links TRBV6-1 with TRBJ1-2; weak D call: TRBD1 (5 bases). Germline CDR1 and CDR2: MNHNS and SASEGT. V lost 5 bases and J 4 bases, leaving 14 bases between the germline ends. This CDR3 is 14 amino acids long. The chain's CDR3 is CASSLLGTLYGYTF. CDR3 nucleotide sequence: TGTGCCAGCAGTCTCCTCGGGACTCTCTATGGCTACACCTTC.

The chain joins TRBV7-9 to TRBJ1-2; tentative D call: TRBD1 (5 bases). The V gene's germline CDR1 is SEHNR and CDR2 FQNEAQ (reference sequence). V lost 6 bases and J lost 2, with 10 bases in between. The CDR3 runs to 13 residues. The CDR3 loop is CASSNRINYGYTF. The CDR3, as DNA: TGTGCCAGCAGTAACAGGATAAACTATGGCTACACCTTC.

The J gene is TRBJ1-2, the V gene TRBV11-2; D is possibly TRBD1 (6 bases). Trimming took off 1 base at V and 5 bases at J, with 11 bases between the two ends. The CDR3 extends over 14 amino acids. Germline V gene data show CDR1 as SGHAT and CDR2 as FQNNGV. CDR3 bases: TGTGCCAGCAGCTTAGCGCTGGGGGCGTATGGCTACACCTTC. Its protein is CASSLALGAYGYTF.

The chain joins TRBV5-6 to TRBJ2-1; TRBD1 might be the D (5 bases). Germline values: CDR1 SGHDT, CDR2 YYEEEE. V shed 4 bases and J shed 3 bases, with 20 bases lying between them. The CDR3 consists of 17 residues. The CDR3 loop is CASSAVPQGLHYNEQFF. DNA of the CDR3: TGTGCCAGCAGCGCAGTACCCCAGGGTTTGCACTACAATGAGCAGTTCTTC.

V and J are TRBV6-5 and TRBJ1-2; D gene uncertain. In germline, CDR1 is MNHEY, CDR2 SVGAGI. CDR3 size: 15 residues. V lost 0 bases, J lost 2 bases, and 10 bases lay in between. CDR3 region: CASSYSRRVNYGYTF. The DNA of the CDR3 is TGTGCCAGCAGTTACTCTAGACGGGTGAACTATGGCTACACCTTC.

This clone was picked up one time. This chain links TRBV11-2 with TRBJ1-5; TRBD1 matches at 7 bases. Germline loops: CDR1 SGHAT, CDR2 FQNNGV. The CDR3 spans 15 residues. Trimming cost V 1 base and J 5 bases; bases outside gene matches: 5. The CDR3 reads CASSLAGGEDQPQHF. CDR3 sequence (DNA): TGTGCCAGCAGCTTAGCAGGGGGTGAGGATCAGCCCCAGCATTTT.

The sample holds a few counts of this clone. The rearrangement uses TRBV28 and TRBJ1-1; D not resolved. CDR1 is MDHEN and CDR2 is SYDVKM in the germline V gene. V lost 8 bases to trimming and J lost 3 bases, with 10 bases between them. The CDR3 is made up of 12 amino acids. The CDR3 protein is CASGEGDTEAFF. CDR3 DNA: TGTGCCAGCGGGGAGGGAGACACTGAAGCTTTCTTT.

J is TRBJ2-3 and V is TRBV7-7, with 8 bases matching TRBD1. The J segment lost 8 bases and the V segment lost 5 bases, leaving 3 bases of the junction unmatched. Germline CDR1 is SSHAT and CDR2 is FNYEAQ (reference sequence). The CDR3 extends over 12 amino acids. CDR3 sequence reads: CASSPGGGTQYF. The CDR3 nucleotides read TGTGCCAGCAGCCCAGGGGGCGGTACGCAGTATTTT.

V gene TRBV19 combines with J gene TRBJ1-2; D unresolved. Looked up from germline, CDR1 is LNHDA and CDR2 is SQIVND (reference sequence). This CDR3 has 15 residues. Trimming removed 3 bases from V and 4 bases from J, with 15 bases in between. CDR3 nucleotides: TGTGCCAGTAGTATTCGGCCCGCGGGAATCTATGGCTACACCTTC. The encoded protein is CASSIRPAGIYGYTF.

V gene TRBV7-9 combines with J gene TRBJ2-1; 10 bases align to TRBD2. The CDR3 totals 16 residues. The J segment lost 8 bases and the V segment lost 2 bases, leaving 9 bases of the junction unmatched. Looked up from germline, CDR1 is SEHNR and CDR2 is FQNEAQ (reference sequence). CDR3 sequence: CASSLSSGSAPDEQFF. In nucleotides, the CDR3 is TGTGCCAGCAGCTTATCTAGCGGGAGCGCTCCTGATGAGCAGTTCTTC.

The CDR3 coding sequence is TGTGCCAGCAGCGTAGCAGCGGGACCATACAATGAGCAGTTCTTC. Residues: CASSVAAGPYNEQFF. The chain uses TRBV9 and TRBJ2-1; 7 bases are shared with TRBD2. CDR1 is SGDLS, CDR2 YYNGEE, per germline. J lost 4 bases, V lost 0 bases, and 4 bases had no gene match. The CDR3 is 15 residues long. Using reference TRBV9 and TRBJ2-1 for the parts outside the CDR3, the full variable domain is DSGVTQTPKHLITATGQRVTLRCSPRSGDLSVYWYQQSLDQGLQFLIQYYNGEERAKGNILERFSAQQFPDLHSELNLSSLELGDSALYFCASSVAAGPYNEQFFGPGTRLTVL.

This chain connects TRBV6-1 to TRBJ2-7; no definite D call. Trimming removed 1 base at V and 2 bases at J, with 9 bases between. The CDR3 contains 14 residues. The germline V gene has CDR1 MNHNS and CDR2 SASEGT. Written as DNA, the CDR3 is TGTGCCAGCAGTGAAGATGGAGCTACCTACGAGCAGTACTTC. Translation gives CASSEDGATYEQYF.

The V gene is TRBV29-1, the J gene TRBJ2-1, with TRBD1 matching over 10 bases. The CDR3 is made up of 15 amino acids. Looked up from germline, CDR1 is SQVTM and CDR2 is ANQGSEA. V lost 2 bases and J lost 7; bases outside the gene matches: 8. For the CDR3, the DNA is TGCAGCGTTGAAAGGGGGACAGGGGCCGGGAATGAGCAGTTCTTC. Translation: CSVERGTGAGNEQFF.

This clone showed up just once. The chain has TRBV7-2 and TRBJ2-1; 9 nucleotides line up with TRBD2. The CDR3 runs 14 residues. Per germline, CDR1 SGHTA and CDR2 FQGNSA. Trimming took 4 bases from V and 6 from J; bases not matched to a gene: 4. CDR3 nucleotides: TGTGCCAGCAGCTCGCGGGGGGGCTTCAATGAGCAGTTCTTC. Amino acid sequence: CASSSRGGFNEQFF.

This clone has just a few counts. The chain carries TRBV28 and TRBJ2-7, with TRBD2 as a possible D gene (6 bases). The germline V gene encodes CDR1 MDHEN and CDR2 SYDVKM. This CDR3 comprises 15 residues. V shed 4 bases and J shed 5 bases, with 18 bases lying between them. CDR3 nucleotides: TGTGCCAGCAGTTACCCTGGGACTTCGCGGAACGAGCAGTACTTC. This gives the protein CASSYPGTSRNEQYF.

This chain uses TRBV4-1 with TRBJ2-5; 8 bases are shared with TRBD1. CDR3 length: 15 residues. V shed 4 bases and J 5 bases; nucleotides not matched to a gene: 9. From germline, CDR1 is MGHRA and CDR2 YSYEKL. CDR3 residues: CASSLSGGVGETQYF. The CDR3 bases are TGCGCCAGCAGCCTTTCAGGGGGCGTTGGGGAGACCCAGTACTTC.